This T cell receptor beta chain comes out of a study of control samples from healthy donors and cancer patients. Generated by immunoSEQ multiplex PCR, the TCRdb table keeps only in-frame clones and is missing some. Found here are roughly 120,000 clones, roughly 90% of them singletons; the top ten hold less than 9%. The CDR3 totals 12 residues. The V end lost 5 bases, the J end lost 11 bases, and 15 bases lay between the germline ends. Germline-derived CDR1 and CDR2 are GTSNPN and SVGIG (reference sequence). The genes are TRBV30 and TRBJ2-2; the D is unclear. Material for sequencing was blood. The origin of this receptor is a woman aged 18 to 35 in good health. This CDR3 reads CAWQKTVDELFF. The CDR3, as DNA: TGTGCCTGGCAAAAGACCGTTGACGAGCTGTTTTTT. The variable domain in full, with the rest retrieved from reference TRBV30 and TRBJ2-2, is SQTIHQWPATLVQPVGSPLSLECTVEGTSNPNLYWYRQAAGRGLQLLFYSVGIGQISSEVPQNLSASRPQDRQFILSSKKLLLSDSGFYLCAWQKTVDELFFGEGSRLTVL.